The TCR beta chain under discussion was sequenced for a study of beta chain features in type 1 diabetes. With V trimmed by 8 bases and J by 1 base, 5 bases remained unmatched. Germline V gene data show CDR1 as ENHRY and CDR2 as SYGVKD. The length of the CDR3 is 15 residues. Of the isolated RNA, all was reverse transcribed, and so the sequenced material was expressed TCRB transcripts. Profiled with immunoSEQ multiplex PCR; TCRdb holds only in-frame clones, not every one. The repertoire includes about 620,000 clones, around 15% of them detected once, and 0.09% to 0.095% sits in the top ten. About this clone: Its cognate antigen is unknown.

The study, taken as a whole, reports: Possible PCR preference for shorter templates applied equally to patients and controls. For type 1 diabetes patients, VDJ junctions showed fewer insertions and more deletions.

Each of the sorted populations had a purity greater than 98%. The TCR originated in a man between 18 and 35 years old in good health. The sample was naive CD4+ T cells from blood. The chain uses TRBV10-3 and TRBJ2-1, with 10 bases matching TRBD1. CDR3 loop: CAIQMDRGSYNEQFF. In DNA, the CDR3 is TGTGCCATCCAAATGGACAGGGGGTCCTACAATGAGCAGTTCTTC.